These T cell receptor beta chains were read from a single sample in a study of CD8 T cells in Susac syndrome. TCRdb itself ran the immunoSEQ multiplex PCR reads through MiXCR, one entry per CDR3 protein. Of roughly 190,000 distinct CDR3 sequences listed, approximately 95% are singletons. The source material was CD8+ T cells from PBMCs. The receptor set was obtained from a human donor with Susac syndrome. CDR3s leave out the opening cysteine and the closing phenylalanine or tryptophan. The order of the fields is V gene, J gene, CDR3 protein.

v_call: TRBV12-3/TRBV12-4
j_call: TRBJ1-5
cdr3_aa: ASTFGQGSNQPQH

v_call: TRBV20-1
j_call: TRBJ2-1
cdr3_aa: SARATSGYNEQF

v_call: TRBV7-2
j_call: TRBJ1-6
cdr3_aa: ASSFRDSWSPLH

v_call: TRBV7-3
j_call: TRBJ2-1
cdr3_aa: ASSPVGTEPNEQF

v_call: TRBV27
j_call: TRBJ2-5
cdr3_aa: ASSPQGAGTQY

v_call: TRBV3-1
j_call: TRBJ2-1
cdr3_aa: ASSQISGSYNEQF

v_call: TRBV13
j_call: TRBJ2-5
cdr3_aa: ASSLGTEIETQY

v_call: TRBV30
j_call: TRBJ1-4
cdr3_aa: AWSRTGDGKLF

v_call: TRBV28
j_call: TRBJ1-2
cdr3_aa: ASSLPGTGGLDGYT

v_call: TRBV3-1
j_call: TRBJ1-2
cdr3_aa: ASSQGGRGPDYGYT

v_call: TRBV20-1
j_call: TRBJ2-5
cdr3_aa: SANIVTAQETQY

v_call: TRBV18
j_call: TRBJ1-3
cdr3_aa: ASSPLPEEGNTIY

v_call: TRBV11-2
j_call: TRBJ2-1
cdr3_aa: ASSFSGRARNEQF

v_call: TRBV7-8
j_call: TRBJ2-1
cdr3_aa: ASSYALANEQF

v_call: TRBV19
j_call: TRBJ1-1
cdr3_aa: ASSTQGSTEAF

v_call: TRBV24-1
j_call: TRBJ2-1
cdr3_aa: ATSGKGQSSSYNEQF

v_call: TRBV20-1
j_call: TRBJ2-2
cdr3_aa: SAGLRGGELF

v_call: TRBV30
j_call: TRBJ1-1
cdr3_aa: AWSLTGVGVEAF

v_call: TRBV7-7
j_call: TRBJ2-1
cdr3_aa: ASSLSLENEQF